Below are 18 T cell receptor beta chains sequenced from a single sample in a study of OX40 agonist ivuxolimab in advanced cancers. The method was immunoSEQ multiplex PCR; TCRdb's version includes in-frame clones alone and lacks a portion of them. The sample yields roughly 39,000 clones, nearly 90% seen once. The source was CD4+ or CD8+ T cells sorted from blood, collected in a trial of the OX40 agonist ivuxolimab. Receptor source: an adult with an advanced solid tumor such as melanoma, head and neck, liver or kidney cancer.

The chain couples TRBV9 to TRBJ2-2; D ambiguous. Germline V gene lookup returns CDR1 SGDLS and CDR2 YYNGEE. The V end was cut by 0 bases, the J end by 7 bases, with 7 bases between. The CDR3 consists of 13 residues. The CDR3 spells CASSVALGGELFF. The CDR3 DNA follows: TGTGCCAGCAGCGTAGCTCTCGGCGGGGAGCTGTTTTTT. Using reference TRBV9 and TRBJ2-2 for the parts outside the CDR3, the full variable domain is DSGVTQTPKHLITATGQRVTLRCSPRSGDLSVYWYQQSLDQGLQFLIQYYNGEERAKGNILERFSAQQFPDLHSELNLSSLELGDSALYFCASSVALGGELFFGEGSRLTVL.

The V gene is TRBV12-1, the J gene TRBJ2-7; the table's D call, TRBD1, was not checked against the DNA. TRBV12-1 is a pseudogene segment. CDR3 length: 14 amino acids. The chain's CDR3 is CASRPGQDYGEQYF. The CDR3 region has the DNA TGTGCCAGCAGACCGGGACAGGATTACGGGGAGCAGTACTTC.

This chain links TRBV7-2 with TRBJ2-1, with 15 positions matching TRBD2. Unmatched junction bases numbered 13, after V lost 5 bases and J lost 5 bases. Germline values: CDR1 SGHTA, CDR2 FQGNSA. This CDR3 contains 19 residues. The chain's CDR3 is CASSHPGTSGRRGNNEQFF. The CDR3 DNA reads TGTGCCAGCAGCCACCCGGGGACTAGCGGGAGGAGGGGGAACAATGAGCAGTTCTTC.

The rearrangement uses TRBV5-6 and TRBJ2-3; the D call may be TRBD1 or TRBD2 (6 bases each). Looked up from germline, CDR1 is SGHDT and CDR2 is YYEEEE. The CDR3 sequence is 14 residues long. V was clipped by 2 bases and J by 2 bases, with 9 bases between them. DNA for the CDR3: TGTGCCAGCAGCTTAGGGGGGCCCACAGATACGCAGTATTTT. It encodes CASSLGGPTDTQYF. The full variable domain, its missing parts supplied by reference TRBV5-6 and TRBJ2-3, is DAGVTQSPTHLIKTRGQQVTLRCSPKSGHDTVSWYQQALGQGPQFIFQYYEEEERQRGNFPDRFSGHQFPNYSSELNVNALLLGDSALYLCASSLGGPTDTQYFGPGTRLTVL.

This rearrangement joins TRBV27 to TRBJ2-7, with a weak D call TRBD2 (6 bases). V lost 3 bases and J 5 bases, leaving 8 bases between the germline ends. CDR3 length: 12 amino acids. Germline V gene lookup returns CDR1 MNHEY and CDR2 SMNVEV (reference sequence). This CDR3 is CASSFTGDEQYF. The CDR3 DNA sequence: TGTGCCAGCAGTTTCACGGGGGACGAGCAGTACTTC.

The genes are TRBV21-1 and TRBJ2-1. TRBV21-1 is listed as a pseudogene. The CDR3 is made up of 16 amino acids. CDR3 sequence reads: CASSKVDPTLYNEQFF. CDR3 nucleotide sequence: TGTGCCAGCAGCAAAGTGGACCCTACTCTATACAATGAGCAGTTCTTC.

CDR3 coding DNA: TGCGCCAGCAGCCAATGGCAGGTCCTCATGAACACTGAAGCTTTCTTT. Protein sequence: CASSQWQVLMNTEAFF. The chain employs TRBV4-1 and TRBJ1-1; unclear D gene. The CDR3 totals 16 residues. V was clipped by 2 bases and J by 0 bases, with 13 bases between them. The germline V gene has CDR1 MGHRA and CDR2 YSYEKL.

The J gene is TRBJ2-3, the V gene TRBV5-4; D is undetermined. V lost 0 bases to trimming and J lost 6 bases, with 2 bases between them. Germline CDR1 SGHNT, CDR2 YYREEE (reference sequence). The CDR3 contains 11 residues. This CDR3 reads CASSLVDTQYF. The DNA of the CDR3 is TGTGCCAGCAGCTTGGTGGATACGCAGTATTTT. Drawing the rest from reference TRBV5-4 and TRBJ2-3, the complete variable domain is ETGVTQSPTHLIKTRGQQVTLRCSSQSGHNTVSWYQQALGQGPQFIFQYYREEENGRGNFPPRFSGLQFPNYSSELNVNALELDDSALYLCASSLVDTQYFGPGTRLTVL.

CDR3 loop: CASRPHGQFNGYTF. The CDR3 nucleotides read TGTGCCAGCAGACCCCACGGACAGTTCAATGGCTACACCTTC. V is TRBV27 and J is TRBJ1-2, with a weak D call TRBD1 (6 bases). Trimming pared 6 bases from V and 6 bases from J, leaving 17 bases between. The CDR3 sequence is 14 residues long. Germline loops: CDR1 MNHEY, CDR2 SMNVEV (reference sequence).

J is TRBJ2-3 and V is TRBV18, with 8 positions matching TRBD1. The CDR3 covers 16 residues. Germline CDR1 KGHSH, CDR2 LQKENI. V lost 0 bases to trimming and J lost 2 bases; unmatched junction nucleotides: 4. The CDR3 sequence: CASSPPTGVNTDTQYF. The CDR3 DNA reads TGTGCCAGCTCACCACCGACAGGGGTGAACACAGATACGCAGTATTTT.

This chain's CDR3 is CASSQVIGRQSSYYGYTF. In DNA form, the CDR3 reads TGCGCCAGCAGCCAAGTCATAGGAAGGCAGTCTTCGTACTATGGCTACACCTTC. The chain combines TRBV4-1 with TRBJ1-2, with D uncertain. CDR3 length: 18 amino acids. Germline V gene data show CDR1 as MGHRA and CDR2 as YSYEKL. V was trimmed by 1 base and J by 3 bases, leaving 21 bases between them.

The chain combines TRBV7-6 with TRBJ2-1; D is unclear. Trimming pared 2 bases from V and 4 bases from J, leaving 12 bases between. This CDR3 contains 15 residues. CDR1 and CDR2 from the germline V gene are SGHVS and FNYEAQ. The chain's CDR3 is CASSLTVSLYNEQFF. For the CDR3, the DNA is TGTGCCAGCAGCTTAACCGTAAGCTTGTACAATGAGCAGTTCTTC.

With respect to this clone: Germline and junction disagree at one end, which may indicate a read error. V and J are TRBV7-9 and TRBJ2-1; tentative D call: TRBD1 (6 bases). The CDR3 spans 14 residues. Germline CDR1 SEHNR, CDR2 FQNEAQ (reference sequence). CDR3 nucleotides: TGCGCCAGCAGCACCCGACAGGAAGGGGCTGAGCAGTTCTTC. Its protein is CASSTRQEGAEQFF.

The chain recombines TRBV7-9 with TRBJ2-1; tentatively, D is TRBD1 (7 bases). Trimming took off 4 bases at V and 7 bases at J, with 14 bases between the two ends. The length of the CDR3 is 14 residues. The germline CDR1 and CDR2 sequences are SEHNR and FQNEAQ (reference sequence). CDR3 loop: CASSSPGGGNEQFF. The CDR3 coding sequence is TGTGCCAGCAGCTCACCAGGGGGAGGTAATGAGCAGTTCTTC.

The V call is TRBV5-1, the J call TRBJ2-7; D call uncertain. Germline V gene data show CDR1 as SGHRS and CDR2 as YFSETQ. This CDR3 has 15 amino acids. V lost 0 bases and J lost 5, with 15 bases in between. The CDR3 loop reads CASSLGQPDADEQYF. The CDR3 DNA is TGCGCCAGCAGCTTGGGGCAGCCTGACGCCGACGAGCAGTACTTC.

In regard to this clone: An end of the junction does not agree with germline; a read error may underlie this. The J gene is TRBJ2-7, the V gene TRBV29-1; tentative D call: TRBD1 (6 bases). The CDR3 totals 11 residues. Germline V lookup: CDR1 SQVTM, CDR2 ANQGSEA. The CDR3 DNA sequence: TGCAGCGTCCGGGACACGAGCGAGGAGTACTTC. Translated, it gives CSVRDTSEEYF.

This clone was picked up one time. The chain has TRBV7-3 and TRBJ2-1, with D possibly being TRBD2 (6 bases). The CDR3 sequence is 14 residues long. In germline, CDR1 is SGHTA, CDR2 FQGTGA. V was shortened by 6 bases and J by 5 bases, with 14 bases between the two germline ends. In nucleotides, the CDR3 is TGTGCCAGCAGTGAAGGAGGGAGCAACAATGAGCAGTTCTTC. Its translation: CASSEGGSNNEQFF.

The gene calls are TRBV19 and TRBJ2-6; 7 nucleotides line up with TRBD1. CDR3 length equals 17 residues. Germline-derived CDR1 and CDR2 are LNHDA and SQIVND (reference sequence). V was pared by 5 bases and J by 0 bases, with 7 bases of the junction left unmatched. CDR3 DNA: TGTGCCAGTAGTGTCCGGGACAGATTCTCTGGGGCCAACGTCCTGACTTTC. Protein product: CASSVRDRFSGANVLTF.